This entry lists 16 T cell receptor beta chains sequenced from one sample in a study of cytomegalovirus exposure and HLA in healthy donors. A multiplex PCR was run with 60 Vbeta primers and 13 Jbeta primers. The data were produced by immunoSEQ multiplex PCR, yet TCRdb's version contains in-frame clones alone and is incomplete. Altogether tens of thousands of clones are present, 65% to 70% being singletons, with the ten largest covering approximately 21%. The material sequenced was PBMCs. The receptor set was obtained from a man aged 35 to 55 in good health and CMV-seropositive.

This clone was observed a single time. The chain carries TRBV10-2 and TRBJ2-5; TRBD1 agrees at 8 bases. This CDR3 spans 14 amino acids. The V gene end was trimmed by 3 bases and the J gene end by 2 bases; junction bases not matched to a gene: 2. Germline assignment: CDR1 WSHSY and CDR2 SAAADI. This CDR3 reads CASSDNRGQETQYF. CDR3 DNA: TGCGCCAGCAGTGATAACAGGGGGCAAGAGACCCAGTACTTC.

This chain uses TRBV11-1 with TRBJ1-1, with 8 bases matching TRBD1. Trimming cost V 5 bases and J 5 bases; bases outside gene matches: 7. Germline V CDR1 and CDR2: SGHAT, FQDESV (reference sequence). CDR3 size: 14 residues. CDR3: CASSPGQGWTEAFF. CDR3 bases: TGTGCCAGCAGCCCCGGACAGGGTTGGACTGAAGCTTTCTTT.

This clone has a single count. The CDR3 is CASSQGLAGGPSTDTQYF. In nucleotides, the CDR3 is TGTGCCAGCAGCCAAGGACTAGCGGGGGGGCCAAGCACAGATACGCAGTATTTT. This chain uses TRBV4-2 with TRBJ2-3, with 14 bases that match TRBD2. The CDR3 consists of 18 residues. Germline V gives CDR1 LGHNA, CDR2 YNFKEQ. With V trimmed by 1 base and J by 0 bases, 3 bases remained unmatched.

Here the CDR3 reads CASSIGQVHSPLHF. The CDR3 nucleotides read TGTGCCAGCAGCATCGGACAGGTCCATTCACCCCTCCACTTT. The chain carries TRBV7-2 and TRBJ1-6; 7 bases fit TRBD1. The J segment lost 8 bases and the V segment lost 5 bases, leaving 6 bases of the junction unmatched. CDR1 SGHTA and CDR2 FQGNSA come from the germline V gene. The CDR3 runs 14 residues.

This sequence joins TRBV27 and TRBJ1-1, with TRBD1 as a possible D gene (6 bases). Trimming pared 5 bases from V and 0 bases from J, leaving 16 bases between. The CDR3 is 16 amino acids. CDR1 and CDR2 (germline): MNHEY, SMNVEV (reference sequence). CDR3 DNA sequence: TGTGCCAGCAGTCTAAAACAGGGTTCAATGAACACTGAAGCTTTCTTT. It yields the protein CASSLKQGSMNTEAFF.

This clone was detected a few times. The CDR3, as DNA: TGTGCCAGCAGTTCCTTTCTAACAGGGAGGGGTGAGCAGTTCTTC. It codes for CASSSFLTGRGEQFF. The chain is built from TRBV6-5 and TRBJ2-1, with D possibly TRBD2 on 7 matching bases. Germline assignment: CDR1 MNHEY and CDR2 SVGAGI. The CDR3 loop spans 15 amino acids. V lost 4 bases, J lost 9 bases, and 19 bases lay in between.

This clone was seen only a few times. This chain joins TRBV29-1 and TRBJ2-4, with D perhaps matching TRBD2 (5 bases). The germline CDR1 and CDR2 sequences are SQVTM and ANQGSEA. Deletions cut 4 bases from V and 0 bases from J, with 7 bases between. This CDR3 is 13 amino acids long. In DNA, the CDR3 is TGCAGCGTTGTGGGAGTAGCCAAAAACATTCAGTACTTC. Translating gives CSVVGVAKNIQYF.

The chain links TRBV5-1 to TRBJ2-3; 8 bases line up with TRBD2. The junction had 5 bases not matched to a gene; V was cut back by 0 bases and J by 2 bases. From germline, CDR1 is SGHRS and CDR2 YFSETQ. This CDR3 spans 16 amino acids. CDR3 sequence reads: CASSLGGTRITDTQYF. CDR3 bases: TGCGCCAGCAGCTTGGGTGGGACTAGGATCACAGATACGCAGTATTTT.

This chain links TRBV6-1 with TRBJ2-2; no reliable D call. Germline values: CDR1 MNHNS, CDR2 SASEGT. This CDR3 comprises 13 residues. Trimming shortened V by 1 base and J by 6 bases, and 6 bases separated the two germline ends. The CDR3 coding sequence is TGTGCCAGCAGTGAAGTCCTCGCCGGGGAGCTGTTTTTT. The encoded protein is CASSEVLAGELFF.

This clone was seen a few times. V is TRBV5-1 and J is TRBJ2-1, with D unclear. The germline gives CDR1 SGHRS, CDR2 YFSETQ. The CDR3 has 13 residues. Between the trimmed V and J ends, which lost 4 bases and 10 bases, there was a span of 15 bases. The CDR3 bases are TGCGCCAGCAGCCTTACCGGCGGAGAAGAGCAGTTCTTC. Residues: CASSLTGGEEQFF.

The V call is TRBV15, the J call TRBJ2-5, with 8 nucleotides matching TRBD1. With the DNA end fitting TRBJ2-7 better, the J assignment may be wrong. Germline CDR1 reads LNHNV; CDR2 reads YYDKDF (reference sequence). There are 17 residues in the CDR3. CDR3 in amino acids: CATSRDHSGTGSYEQYF. The CDR3, as DNA: TGTGCCACCAGCAGAGATCATTCCGGGACAGGATCCTACGAGCAGTACTTC.

The V gene is TRBV2, the J gene TRBJ1-1; D is perhaps TRBD1 (6 bases). CDR3 length: 15 residues. Deletions cut 9 bases from V and 0 bases from J, with 17 bases between. Germline V gene lookup returns CDR1 SNHLY and CDR2 FYNNEI. DNA of the CDR3: TGTGCCAGTGCCCGGGACATGCACATGAACACTGAAGCTTTCTTT. Translating gives CASARDMHMNTEAFF. The full variable domain, its missing parts supplied by reference TRBV2 and TRBJ1-1, is EPEVTQTPSHQVTQMGQEVILRCVPISNHLYFYWYRQILGQKVEFLVSFYNNEISEKSEIFDDQFSVERPDGSNFTLKIRSTKLEDSAMYFCASARDMHMNTEAFFGQGTRLTVV.

This clone has a handful of counts. The chain employs TRBV18 and TRBJ2-5; TRBD2 matches at 10 bases. This CDR3 has 15 residues. Trimming at V came to 2 bases and at J to 5 bases, leaving 5 bases not matched to a gene. Germline V lookup: CDR1 KGHSH, CDR2 LQKENI. Here the CDR3 DNA reads TGTGCCAGCTCACCAGCTAGCGGGGGCTCGGAGACCCAGTACTTC. The encoded protein is CASSPASGGSETQYF.

This clone was seen a few times. The CDR3 bases are TGTGCCGGAAAGACAGGGGCCCAGAACACTGAAGCTTTCTTT. Its translation: CAGKTGAQNTEAFF. This chain links TRBV28 with TRBJ1-1, with 8 bases fitting TRBD1. Germline assignment: CDR1 MDHEN and CDR2 SYDVKM. This CDR3 spans 14 amino acids. The junction had 9 bases not matched to a gene; V was cut back by 11 bases and J by 1 base. Based on the CDR3 plus reference TRBV28 and TRBJ1-1, the full variable domain is DVKVTQSSRYLVKRTGEKVFLECVQDMDHENMFWYRQDPGLGLRLIYFSYDVKMKEKGDIPEGYSVSREKKERFSLILESASTNQTSMYLCAGKTGAQNTEAFFGQGTRLTVV.

The J gene is TRBJ1-5, the V gene TRBV27, with D possibly matching TRBD1 (5 bases). V dropped 7 bases and J dropped 7 bases, with 17 bases sitting between them. In germline, CDR1 is MNHEY, CDR2 SMNVEV (reference sequence). This CDR3 spans 14 amino acids. CDR3 nucleotides: TGTGCCAGCAAACCTGCCAGGGCAAACCAGCCCCAGCATTTT. Translated, it gives CASKPARANQPQHF.

The chain combines TRBV30 with TRBJ1-4, with D maybe TRBD1 (6 bases). Trimming pared 5 bases from V and 4 bases from J, leaving 14 bases between. The CDR3 is 14 residues long. The V gene's germline CDR1 is GTSNPN and CDR2 SVGIG (reference sequence). The CDR3 spells CAWARGTNNEKLFF. The CDR3 bases are TGTGCCTGGGCCAGGGGAACCAATAATGAAAAACTGTTTTTT. The whole variable domain, remainder taken from reference TRBV30 and TRBJ1-4, is SQTIHQWPATLVQPVGSPLSLECTVEGTSNPNLYWYRQAAGRGLQLLFYSVGIGQISSEVPQNLSASRPQDRQFILSSKKLLLSDSGFYLCAWARGTNNEKLFFGSGTQLSVL.